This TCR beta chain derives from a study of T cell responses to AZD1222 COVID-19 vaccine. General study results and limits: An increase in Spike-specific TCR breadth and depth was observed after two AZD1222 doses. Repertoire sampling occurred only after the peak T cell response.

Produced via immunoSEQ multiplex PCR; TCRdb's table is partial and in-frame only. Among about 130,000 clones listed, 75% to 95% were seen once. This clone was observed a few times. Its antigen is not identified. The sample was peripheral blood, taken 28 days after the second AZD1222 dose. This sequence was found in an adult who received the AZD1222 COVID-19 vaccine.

The CDR3 loop is CASSPNRGDTEAFF. The CDR3 region has the DNA TGTGCCAGCAGCCCCAACAGGGGTGATACTGAAGCTTTCTTT. V is TRBV7-9 and J is TRBJ1-1, with 7 bases that match TRBD1. CDR1 SEHNR and CDR2 FQNEAQ come from the germline V gene (reference sequence). The CDR3 loop spans 14 amino acids. With 5 bases clipped from V and 5 bases from J, the junction kept 8 bases outside the gene matches. The full variable domain, completed using reference TRBV7-9 and TRBJ1-1, is DTGVSQNPRHKITKRGQNVTFRCDPISEHNRLYWYRQTLGQGPEFLTYFQNEAQLEKSRLLSDRFSAERPKGSFSTLEIQRTEQGDSAMYLCASSPNRGDTEAFFGQGTRLTVV.